This T cell receptor beta chain was identified during a study of cytomegalovirus exposure and HLA in healthy donors. Notes on the study in general: Association of under 20,000 TCR beta sequences with HLA alleles was found at 0.05 false discovery rate in a later analysis. A few CMV-associated chains proved CMV antigen-specific in vitro.

Worth noting for this clone: As yet, its antigen is unknown.

Vbeta (60) and Jbeta (13) primers were used in the PCR. Only in-frame clones appear in the TCRdb table, and some are missing; sequencing was by immunoSEQ multiplex PCR. The repertoire holds about 200,000 clones, with roughly 84% as singletons. The sequence came from a man aged 50 or older in good health and CMV-seronegative. The material sequenced was PBMCs.

The CDR3 nucleotides read TGTGCCAGCAGGCCGGGACAGGGATCCAATGAGCAGTTCTTC. It yields the protein CASRPGQGSNEQFF. The chain links TRBV6-5 to TRBJ2-1; TRBD1 aligns across 9 bases. The CDR3 spans 14 residues. Germline V CDR1 and CDR2: MNHEY, SVGAGI. Trimming at V came to 6 bases and at J to 6 bases, leaving 6 bases not matched to a gene.